The clone carrying this TCR beta chain was recorded a few times. The antigen remains unidentified. These data belong to a study of identical twins. Overall study findings and caveats: There is a chance that invariant MAIT and iNKT cells partially muddied zero-insertion analyses.

Using its own MiXCR run on the 5' RACE reads, TCRdb lists one record per CDR3 protein. Of 1.5 million to 2 million distinct CDR3 sequences in the sample, about 30% were seen once. The clonotype comes from a newborn girl in good health. The sequenced sample was cord blood.

This CDR3 is CASSLGTVSDTQYF. Written as DNA, the CDR3 is TGTGCCAGCAGCTTAGGGACAGTATCAGATACGCAGTATTTT. The chain uses TRBV7-9 and TRBJ2-3; D is possibly TRBD1 (6 bases). This CDR3 region has 14 residues. The germline gives CDR1 SEHNR, CDR2 FQNEAQ (reference sequence). V shed 1 base and J shed 4 bases, with 9 bases lying between them.